Presented here are 11 T cell receptor beta chains from one specimen sequenced in a study of T cells in Graves' hyperthyroidism and ophthalmopathy. RNA transcripts were the template for amplifying TCR beta CDR3 regions. Researchers ran a first-round RT-PCR on the TCR CDR3 using the HTBI primer set. TCRdb reanalysed the multiplex PCR reads using MiXCR and keeps one entry per CDR3 protein. The sample has 300,000 to 400,000 distinct CDR3 sequences, roughly 18% seen once. The sequencing input was blood. The receptors stem from a woman between 45 and 60 years old with Graves' hyperthyroidism.

This clonotype was detected ten times or more. The CDR3 protein is CASSLGAGGGTEAFF. The DNA for the CDR3 is TGTGCCAGCAGCTTAGGGGCAGGGGGAGGCACTGAAGCTTTCTTT. V is TRBV7-6 and J is TRBJ1-1, with TRBD1 matching over 7 bases. The CDR3 has 15 residues. The ends lost 1 base at V and 4 bases at J; junction bases unmatched: 6. CDR1 and CDR2 (germline): SGHVS, FNYEAQ.

This clonotype was counted only a few times. This chain uses TRBV6-2 or TRBV6-3 with TRBJ1-2; D remains unclear. This CDR3 is 13 amino acids long. Germline V CDR1 and CDR2: MNHEY, SVGEGT. With 6 bases removed from V and 7 bases from J, the gap between germline ends came to 15 bases. The CDR3 DNA follows: TGTGCCAGCAGGGACGGATGGATAGTTGGCTACACCTTC. It encodes CASRDGWIVGYTF.

This clonotype was observed many times. The chain carries TRBV5-5 and TRBJ1-1; 8 bases map to TRBD1. Germline loops: CDR1 SGHKS, CDR2 YYEKEE (reference sequence). The junction had 7 bases not matched to a gene; V was cut back by 4 bases and J by 5 bases. This CDR3 region has 14 residues. The CDR3, as DNA: TGTGCCAGCAGCGAAGGACAGGGTTGGACTGAAGCTTTCTTT. Translating gives CASSEGQGWTEAFF.

This clonotype was observed many times. The chain's CDR3 is CASMGEDTDTQYF. CDR3 nucleotide sequence: TGTGCCAGCATGGGCGAGGACACAGATACGCAGTATTTT. The chain combines TRBV2 with TRBJ2-3; unclear D gene. Between the trimmed V and J ends, which lost 7 bases and 2 bases, there was a span of 10 bases. The CDR3 has 13 residues. Germline CDR1 is SNHLY and CDR2 is FYNNEI.

Worth noting for this clonotype: Its ends do not fully match the called genes, so a read error is possible. The chain couples TRBV5-1 to TRBJ2-1, with 12 positions matching TRBD2. This CDR3 comprises 15 residues. Germline lookup yields CDR1 SGHRS and CDR2 YFSETQ. The CDR3 coding sequence is TGTGCCAGCAGCCCCGGGACTAGCGGGCACCATGAGCAGTTCTTC. Residues: CASSPGTSGHHEQFF.

Ten or more counts support this clonotype. This rearrangement joins TRBV6-1 to TRBJ2-3; the match to TRBD2 covers 11 bases. V lost 5 bases and J lost 6; bases outside the gene matches: 10. CDR1 and CDR2 (germline): MNHNS, SASEGT. This CDR3 region has 16 residues. CDR3: CASSSSLAGVADTQYF. Here the CDR3 DNA reads TGTGCCAGCAGTTCCTCACTAGCGGGAGTTGCGGATACGCAGTATTTT.

This clonotype was observed many times. J is TRBJ1-1 and V is TRBV18; maybe TRBD1 (5 bases). Between the trimmed V and J ends, which lost 3 bases and 2 bases, there was a span of 13 bases. Germline values: CDR1 KGHSH, CDR2 LQKENI. The CDR3 loop spans 15 amino acids. The CDR3 DNA is TGTGCCAGCTCACCGGGACTGACTATCAACACTGAAGCTTTCTTT. Amino acid sequence: CASSPGLTINTEAFF.

The chain links TRBV20-1 to TRBJ1-4; 8 bases are a match to TRBD1. Germline V lookup: CDR1 DFQATT, CDR2 SNEGSKA (reference sequence). This CDR3 has 14 amino acids. V lost 3 bases to trimming and J lost 8 bases; unmatched junction nucleotides: 8. The CDR3 nucleotides read TGCAGTGCTAGGCCAGGGGGCATCGGGGAAAAACTGTTTTTT. Encoded protein: CSARPGGIGEKLFF.

This rearrangement joins TRBV12-3 or TRBV12-4 to TRBJ2-3; D is uncertain. The CDR3 consists of 16 residues. The V and J ends lost 5 bases and 4 bases respectively, with 19 bases between them. The CDR3 sequence: CASSPRGLTVADTQYF. The CDR3 bases are TGTGCCAGCAGTCCCCGAGGCCTCACGGTGGCAGATACGCAGTATTTT.

This clonotype was seen many times. This CDR3 reads CASSLTGRFDAYTF. The DNA for the CDR3 is TGTGCCAGCAGCTTGACTGGGAGGTTCGATGCCTACACCTTC. The V call is TRBV3-1, the J call TRBJ1-2; D gene ambiguous. Per germline, CDR1 LGHDT and CDR2 YNNKEL (reference sequence). There are 14 residues in the CDR3. V dropped 5 bases and J dropped 10 bases, with 20 bases sitting between them.

The V and J genes are TRBV3-1 and TRBJ2-6, with a possible D match to TRBD2 (6 bases). V lost 4 bases and J 0 bases, leaving 16 bases between the germline ends. CDR1 is LGHDT and CDR2 is YNNKEL in the germline V gene (reference sequence). The CDR3 extends over 18 amino acids. The CDR3 nucleotides read TGTGCCAGCAGCCTCCCGGGGCGGGGCATCTCTGGGGCCAACGTCCTGACTTTC. This translates into CASSLPGRGISGANVLTF.